The T cell receptor (beta chain) described here comes from a study of response to subunit inactivated influenza vaccine. Between the trimmed V and J ends, which lost 0 bases and 12 bases, there was a span of 18 bases. Germline V gene sequence: CDR1 SGHRS, CDR2 YFSETQ. This CDR3 has 15 residues. Each CDR3 protein gets one entry after TCRdb re-called the RT-PCR reads with MiXCR. The profile shows about 520,000 distinct CDR3 sequences, around 25% of them singletons. The chain uses TRBV5-1 and TRBJ1-4; D possibly corresponds to TRBD1 (5 bases). Sequencing used CD4+ T cells sorted from PBMCs, obtained about 5 days after vaccination. The TCR sequence derives from a man in his forties or fifties who received an inactivated influenza vaccine. This CDR3 is CASSLDGTQALELFF. CDR3 sequence (DNA): TGCGCCAGCAGCTTGGATGGGACTCAGGCCCTAGAACTGTTTTTT.